This T cell receptor beta chain was identified in a study of OX40 agonist ivuxolimab in advanced cancers. Germline V gene sequence: CDR1 MGHDK, CDR2 SYGVNS. V was trimmed by 4 bases and J by 4 bases, leaving 9 bases between them. The length of the CDR3 is 13 residues. Libraries were prepared by immunoSEQ multiplex PCR; TCRdb keeps only in-frame clonotypes and omits some of them. The table includes over 75,000 clones, about 92% detected once. This chain connects TRBV25-1 to TRBJ2-3; D is undetermined. The source was CD4+ or CD8+ T cells sorted from blood, collected in a trial of the OX40 agonist ivuxolimab. The source is an adult with an advanced solid tumor such as melanoma, head and neck, liver or kidney cancer. As DNA, the CDR3 is TGTGCCAGCAGTGTCCATAGTCCAGATACGCAGTATTTT. Residues: CASSVHSPDTQYF. Drawing the rest from reference TRBV25-1 and TRBJ2-3, the complete variable domain is EADIYQTPRYLVIGTGKKITLECSQTMGHDKMYWYQQDPGMELHLIHYSYGVNSTEKGDLSSESTVSRIRTEHFPLTLESARPSHTSQYLCASSVHSPDTQYFGPGTRLTVL.